This is a list of T cell receptor beta chains from one sample in a study of technical replicates of blood from several donors. Here immunoSEQ multiplex PCR was the method, and the copy in TCRdb shows in-frame clones only, minus some. Of around 70,000 clones listed, approximately 94% were seen once; the top ten hold about 0.38%. The sample was T cells isolated from PBMCs. The receptors here all came from a human donor in good health. CDR3s include the opening cysteine and the closing phenylalanine or tryptophan. D genes are given only for firm matches. Rows give clone size only sometimes, using once, few, many, or a class for an expanded clone.

>NA|NA|16|TRBV4-1|TRBJ2-3
TGCGCCAGCAGCCAAGATAGAAGCGGGAGCACAGATACGCAGTATTTT
CASSQDRSGSTDTQYF
>NA|NA|12|TRBV14|TRBJ2-3
TGTGCCAGCAGTCCATCGGCAGATACGCAGTATTTT
CASSPSADTQYF
>NA|NA|14|TRBV7-6|TRBJ1-1
TGTGCCAGCAGCCCAAGCAGGGGCGTCACTGAAGCTTTCTTT
CASSPSRGVTEAFF
>NA|NA|15|TRBV6-5|TRBJ1-4
TGTGCCAGCAGCCCCTTGTCCCTGGGCAATGAAAAACTGTTTTTT
CASSPLSLGNEKLFF
>NA|once|14|TRBV7-8|TRBJ1-2
TGTGCCAGCAGCTTACGGGGTAACAACTATGGCTACACCTTC
CASSLRGNNYGYTF
>TRBD1|NA|15|TRBV4-3|TRBJ1-1
TGCGCCAGCAGCCAAGGACAGGGCGCACACACTGAAGCTTTCTTT
CASSQGQGAHTEAFF
>NA|NA|14|TRBV6-5|TRBJ1-2
TGTGCCAGCAGTTACTCGAGTATCTTTCTTGGCTACACCTTC
CASSYSSIFLGYTF
>NA|NA|14|TRBV7-9|TRBJ2-5
TGTGCCAGCAGCTTAGGGGGGCTCAAAGAGACCCAGTACTTC
CASSLGGLKETQYF
>TRBD2|NA|13|TRBV7-2|TRBJ2-7
TGTGCCAGCGGGACTAGCGCTTACTACGAGCAGTACTTC
CASGTSAYYEQYF
>TRBD1|NA|16|TRBV6-5|TRBJ2-5
TGTGCCAGCAGTTACTCGAGGACAGGGGCTGTGGAGACCCAGTACTTC
CASSYSRTGAVETQYF
>TRBD2|once|14|TRBV19|TRBJ2-7
TGTGCCAGTAGTGCCCTAGCGGGATACTACGAGCAGTACTTC
CASSALAGYYEQYF
>TRBD1|NA|17|TRBV5-1|TRBJ1-1
TGCGCCAGCAGTCAACTGGACAGGGGTATCCCCTTCACTGAAGCTTTCTTT
CASSQLDRGIPFTEAFF
>NA|NA|13|TRBV27|TRBJ2-7
TGTGCCAGCAGTTTAATCCAGGGCTACGAGCAGTACTTC
CASSLIQGYEQYF
>TRBD1|NA|15|TRBV7-9|TRBJ2-1
TGTGCCAGCACCACGACAGGGAGCTCCTACAATGAGCAGTTCTTC
CASTTTGSSYNEQFF
>NA|NA|13|TRBV28|TRBJ1-4
TGTGCCACCCAGAAGGACAGCGGTGAAAAACTGTTTTTT
CATQKDSGEKLFF
>NA|NA|13|TRBV5-1|TRBJ2-3
TGCGCCTCAGGCAGGGTGGGCCTAGATACGCAGTATTTT
CASGRVGLDTQYF
>TRBD2|NA|14|TRBV28|TRBJ2-1
TGTGCCAGCAGTTTATTCCGGGAGGTGGAAGAGCAGTTCTTC
CASSLFREVEEQFF
>NA|NA|13|TRBV4-2|TRBJ2-3
TGTGCCAGCAGCCAAGATCAGGCAGATACGCAGTATTTT
CASSQDQADTQYF
>NA|NA|14|TRBV5-6|TRBJ2-7
TGTGCCAGCAGCTTGTGGCAAACCGCCTACGAGCAGTACTTC
CASSLWQTAYEQYF
>NA|NA|14|TRBV19|TRBJ2-1
TGTGCCAGTAGGACGGAGTATGAGCGTAATGAGCAGTTCTTC
CASRTEYERNEQFF
>NA|NA|13|TRBV10-3|TRBJ2-5
TGTGCCGTAAGCGAGATCCTACAAGAGACCCAGTACTTC
CAVSEILQETQYF
>NA|NA|13|TRBV10-1|TRBJ2-5
TGCGCCAGCAGTGAGGCAGGTCAAGAGACCCAGTACTTC
CASSEAGQETQYF
>NA|NA|15|TRBV5-4|TRBJ2-7
TGTGCCAGCAGCTTGGATAGGCGGAATAACTACGAGCAGTACTTC
CASSLDRRNNYEQYF
>NA|NA|13|TRBV28|TRBJ1-5
TGTGCCAGCAGTGGGCACCCGGTCCCTCTCCAGCATTTT
CASSGHPVPLQHF
>TRBD2|NA|16|TRBV4-1|TRBJ2-3
TGCGCCAGCAGCCAAGATGACGGGAGGGGCACAGATACGCAGTATTTT
CASSQDDGRGTDTQYF
>NA|NA|16|TRBV9|TRBJ2-2
TGTGCCAGCAGCGTAGTGGCCGAGCGGAACACCGGGGAGCTGTTTTTT
CASSVVAERNTGELFF
>NA|once|13|TRBV28|TRBJ2-7
TGTGCCAGCAGTTTGGCGGACTCCTACGAGCAGTACTTC
CASSLADSYEQYF
>TRBD2|NA|14|TRBV18|TRBJ2-7
TGTGCCAGCGCCGAGCGGGAGGGGGGCTACGAGCAGTACTTC
CASAEREGGYEQYF
>NA|NA|15|TRBV7-8|TRBJ1-2
TGTGCCAGCAGCTCCCCCCCCGACAGTATCTATGGCTACACCTTC
CASSSPPDSIYGYTF
>NA|NA|15|TRBV5-4|TRBJ2-5
TGTGCCCGCAGCGGATCCCCAGGGAGGCAAGAGACCCAGTACTTC
CARSGSPGRQETQYF
>NA|NA|11|TRBV6-5|TRBJ2-1
TGTGCCAGCAGTTACGGGGCTGAGCAGTTCTTC
CASSYGAEQFF
>NA|NA|11|TRBV30|TRBJ2-7
TGTGCCTGGAGGGAACAGGTCGAGCAGTACTTC
CAWREQVEQYF
>NA|NA|11|TRBV6-5|TRBJ1-2
TGTGCCACCACAAGTAACTATGGCTACACCTTC
CATTSNYGYTF
>TRBD1|once|15|TRBV5-1|TRBJ1-4
TGCGCCAGCAGCTTGGGACAGGGATCGGGTGAAAAACTGTTTTTT
CASSLGQGSGEKLFF
>NA|NA|13|TRBV7-7|TRBJ2-7
TGTGCTAGCAGCTTAACAACTAGCAACGAGCAGTACTTC
CASSLTTSNEQYF
>TRBD2|NA|16|TRBV27|TRBJ2-7
TGTGCCAGCAGTCCCGACCGACTAGCGGGGTACTACGAGCAGTACTTC
CASSPDRLAGYYEQYF
>NA|NA|13|TRBV9|TRBJ1-1
TGTGCCAGCAGCGCCGGACTCAACACTGAAGCTTTCTTT
CASSAGLNTEAFF
>NA|NA|15|TRBV12-2|TRBJ1-2
TGTGCAAGTCGCTTCCGGGGGAAACAGAACTATGGCTACACCTTC
CASRFRGKQNYGYTF
>TRBD2|NA|18|TRBV4-1|TRBJ2-7
TGCGCCAGCAGCCAAGAGCCCCCGACTAGCGGAGGTCACTACGAGCAGTACTTC
CASSQEPPTSGGHYEQYF
>NA|few|14|TRBV7-2|TRBJ1-5
TGTGCCAGCACCCCCAATATGGGAGGCCAGCCCCAGCATTTT
CASTPNMGGQPQHF
>NA|NA|15|TRBV19|TRBJ1-3
TGTGCCAGTAGTATTGCGGGCTACTCTGGAAACACCATATATTTT
CASSIAGYSGNTIYF